This T cell receptor beta chain was obtained from a study of T cells and Merkel cell carcinoma outcomes. Study-level results: Merkel cell carcinoma outcomes were reportedly predicted by repertoire and T-cell density.

Per germline, CDR1 MNHEY and CDR2 SVGAGI. The CDR3 totals 14 residues. V shed 5 bases and J 3 bases; nucleotides not matched to a gene: 6. As for this clone: Its target is not known.

The data were produced by immunoSEQ multiplex PCR, yet TCRdb's version contains in-frame clones alone and is incomplete. The top ten clones hold more than 7.5% of a sample with roughly 14,000 clones, 75% to 90% of them seen once. The TCR comes from a human donor with Merkel cell carcinoma. The rearrangement joins TRBV6-5 to TRBJ1-2, with 7 nucleotides matching TRBD1. The sample consisted of tumor tissue from Merkel cell carcinoma. The CDR3 protein is CASSRTGEYYGYTF. In DNA, the CDR3 is TGTGCCAGCAGTCGAACAGGGGAGTACTATGGCTACACCTTC.